This TCR beta chain comes out of a study of T cell responses to AZD1222 COVID-19 vaccine. On this clone: Its target is unknown.

Profiled with immunoSEQ multiplex PCR; TCRdb holds only in-frame clones, not every one. The top ten hold 1.5% to 2% of the sample, which has under 150,000 clones, 85% to 95% seen once. The CDR3 contains 15 residues. V shed 2 bases and J shed 9 bases, with 17 bases lying between them. Looked up from germline, CDR1 is SGHAT and CDR2 is FQNNGV. Findings and caveats of the study: Repertoire sampling occurred only after the peak T cell response. The sample set comprised mostly white British donors with more females, and clonal diversity was possibly underestimated. Baseline antibody screening turned up just a handful of seropositive AZD1222 recipients. After two AZD1222 doses, spike-specific TCR breadth and depth rose versus day 0.

The source is an adult in good health. The chain uses TRBV11-2 and TRBJ2-1; D may correspond to TRBD1 or TRBD2 (5 bases each). The specimen comprised peripheral blood, sampled on day 0 of AZD1222 vaccination. The DNA of the CDR3 is TGTGCCAGCAGCTTATTAGCCCAGGGAGTAGGTGAGCAGTTCTTC. Its translation: CASSLLAQGVGEQFF.